The 25 T cell receptor beta chains given below trace back to one sample, sequenced in a study of blood T cell repertoires in COVID-19. Assay: immunoSEQ multiplex PCR; the TCRdb copy retains only in-frame clones and omits some. The sample shows roughly 150,000 clones, almost 85% of them seen only once. Material for sequencing was peripheral blood. These receptors all come from a woman of 80 years or more with COVID-19, enrolled during active disease.

This chain joins TRBV24-1 and TRBJ2-7; 11 bases agree with TRBD1. Germline CDR1 reads KGHDR; CDR2 reads SFDVKD. V trimming: 4 bases; J trimming: 3 bases; junction bases outside the gene matches: 7. The CDR3 spans 16 residues. The CDR3 coding sequence is TGTGCCACCAGTGACCCCGCCGGGACAGGGGGCTACGAGCAGTACTTC. Translated, it gives CATSDPAGTGGYEQYF.

The chain joins TRBV7-2 to TRBJ1-1; unclear D gene. The CDR3 extends over 13 amino acids. CDR1 is SGHTA, CDR2 FQGNSA, per germline. V shed 4 bases and J shed 4 bases, with 10 bases lying between them. Here the CDR3 DNA reads TGTGCCAGCAGCTCGGACTGGACCACTGAAGCTTTCTTT. Translation: CASSSDWTTEAFF.

The V and J genes are TRBV6-1 and TRBJ1-5; D uncertain. V was clipped by 2 bases and J by 9 bases, with 11 bases between them. Germline V gives CDR1 MNHNS, CDR2 SASEGT. CDR3 length equals 13 residues. CDR3 nucleotide sequence: TGTGCCAGCAGTGAACTGGGCGTGGGGCCCCAGCATTTT. Amino acid sequence: CASSELGVGPQHF.

This rearrangement joins TRBV7-9 to TRBJ1-1, with 8 nucleotides matching TRBD1. Trimming removed 1 base from V and 4 bases from J; junction bases left unmatched: 14. CDR1 and CDR2 (germline): SEHNR, FQNEAQ (reference sequence). The CDR3 runs 18 residues. The CDR3 DNA sequence: TGTGCCAGCAGCTTAGAAGGGATCAGGGGGCGCGGAGTCACTGAAGCTTTCTTT. It is translated as CASSLEGIRGRGVTEAFF.

The chain links TRBV7-7 to TRBJ2-2; D may be TRBD1 (6 bases). The V end lost 3 bases, the J end lost 2 bases, and 10 bases lay between the germline ends. Germline lookup yields CDR1 SSHAT and CDR2 FNYEAQ (reference sequence). The CDR3 consists of 15 residues. The chain's CDR3 is CASSFGTPNTGELFF. CDR3 bases: TGTGCCAGCAGCTTCGGGACACCAAACACCGGGGAGCTGTTTTTT.

This chain links TRBV5-1 with TRBJ2-7; possible D gene TRBD1, 6 bases. The germline V and J ends were trimmed by 6 bases and 0 bases, with 25 bases remaining between them. The CDR3 is 18 amino acids. Germline CDR1 SGHRS, CDR2 YFSETQ. The CDR3, as DNA: TGCGCCAGCACCACCCCAGGGGTGCCAGACTTTAGCTCCTACGAGCAGTACTTC. This gives the protein CASTTPGVPDFSSYEQYF.

This clone was observed a single time. V usage is TRBV27 and J usage is TRBJ2-7, with TRBD2 matching 7 bases. The CDR3 loop spans 13 amino acids. J lost 4 bases, V lost 8 bases, and 8 bases had no gene match. Germline V gene sequence: CDR1 MNHEY, CDR2 SMNVEV (reference sequence). CDR3 bases: TGTGCCAGCGCCCGGGACTATCCTTACGAGCAGTACTTC. Protein sequence: CASARDYPYEQYF.

The chain links TRBV6-5 to TRBJ2-7; D possibly corresponds to TRBD1 (6 bases). Looked up from germline, CDR1 is MNHEY and CDR2 is SVGAGI. The CDR3 runs to 14 residues. V lost 0 bases and J 4 bases, leaving 10 bases between the germline ends. This CDR3 reads CASSYSIGGYEQYF. CDR3 coding DNA: TGTGCCAGCAGTTACTCGATAGGGGGTTACGAGCAGTACTTC.

CDR3 sequence (DNA): TGTGCCAGCAGCAGTACCGTAGCTACGCAGTATTTT. Translating it yields CASSSTVATQYF. The gene calls are TRBV5-4 and TRBJ2-3; D uncertain. The ends were cut back, 4 bases at V and 8 bases at J, with 11 bases in the middle. CDR3 length: 12 amino acids. Germline V gene data show CDR1 as SGHNT and CDR2 as YYREEE (reference sequence).

The V and J genes are TRBV9 and TRBJ1-6; 10 positions agree with TRBD1. Germline loops: CDR1 SGDLS, CDR2 YYNGEE. This CDR3 comprises 18 residues. V was clipped by 5 bases and J by 0 bases; unmatched bases: 8. The CDR3 sequence: CASSRTGGYSSYNSPLHF. The CDR3 DNA sequence: TGTGCCAGCAGTCGGACAGGGGGGTACAGCTCCTATAATTCACCCCTCCACTTT. Complete variable domain (other parts from reference TRBV9 and TRBJ1-6): DSGVTQTPKHLITATGQRVTLRCSPRSGDLSVYWYQQSLDQGLQFLIQYYNGEERAKGNILERFSAQQFPDLHSELNLSSLELGDSALYFCASSRTGGYSSYNSPLHFGNGTRLTVT.

The chain couples TRBV10-3 to TRBJ1-6, with 10 bases lining up with TRBD1. V lost 6 bases, J lost 7 bases, and 6 bases stayed unmatched. CDR3 length: 15 amino acids. Germline-derived CDR1 and CDR2 are ENHRY and SYGVKD. CDR3 sequence reads: CAISSLGQGNSPLHF. The DNA of the CDR3 is TGTGCCATCAGCTCCCTGGGACAGGGGAATTCACCCCTCCACTTT.

The chain carries TRBV2 and TRBJ1-4, with 7 positions matching TRBD1. Germline CDR1 and CDR2: SNHLY and FYNNEI. The ends lost 6 bases at V and 2 bases at J; junction bases unmatched: 3. The CDR3 runs 14 residues. CDR3 in DNA: TGTGCCAGCAGCTTACAGGGGACTAATGAAAAACTGTTTTTT. This codes for CASSLQGTNEKLFF.

The chain combines TRBV30 with TRBJ2-7; TRBD2 aligns across 9 bases. The CDR3 has 14 amino acids. Germline assignment: CDR1 GTSNPN and CDR2 SVGIG (reference sequence). V dropped 0 bases and J dropped 5; count of bases not matched to a gene: 5. The CDR3 DNA is TGTGCCTGGAGTGTACAAGCGGGAGGCCACGAGCAGTACTTC. As protein: CAWSVQAGGHEQYF.

This chain uses TRBV19 with TRBJ2-7, with 11 bases fitting TRBD1. V lost 3 bases and J lost 6; bases outside the gene matches: 4. Germline CDR1 and CDR2: LNHDA and SQIVND (reference sequence). The CDR3 sequence is 14 residues long. The CDR3 here is CASSIYGQGAEQYF. CDR3 coding DNA: TGTGCCAGTAGTATTTATGGACAGGGGGCCGAGCAGTACTTC.

The chain recombines TRBV5-6 with TRBJ2-5; the match to TRBD1 covers 8 bases. Germline lookup yields CDR1 SGHDT and CDR2 YYEEEE. Trimming removed 2 bases from V and 1 base from J; junction bases left unmatched: 4. This CDR3 spans 15 amino acids. The CDR3 protein is CASSLPGTGQETQYF. The DNA for the CDR3 is TGTGCCAGCAGCTTACCCGGGACAGGCCAAGAGACCCAGTACTTC.

This sequence joins TRBV18 and TRBJ2-3, with D tentatively TRBD2 (5 bases). Germline values: CDR1 KGHSH, CDR2 LQKENI. The CDR3 consists of 14 residues. The germline V and J ends were trimmed by 3 bases and 0 bases, with 7 bases remaining between them. In DNA form, the CDR3 reads TGTGCCAGCTCACCCGGACTTAGCACAGATACGCAGTATTTT. It specifies CASSPGLSTDTQYF.

The chain is built from TRBV10-3 and TRBJ1-2, with a weak D call TRBD1 (6 bases). In germline, CDR1 is ENHRY, CDR2 SYGVKD. V lost 6 bases to trimming and J lost 8 bases, with 13 bases between them. The CDR3 spans 12 residues. This chain's CDR3 is CAISKGQSGYTF. The CDR3 DNA reads as TGTGCCATCAGCAAAGGACAGTCCGGCTACACCTTC.

The rearrangement uses TRBV10-3 and TRBJ2-2; D is perhaps TRBD1 (5 bases). The CDR3 spans 13 residues. V lost 10 bases and J 2 bases, leaving 11 bases between the germline ends. Looked up from germline, CDR1 is ENHRY and CDR2 is SYGVKD. The CDR3 here is CATDSPNTGELFF. The DNA for the CDR3 is TGTGCCACCGACAGTCCTAACACCGGGGAGCTGTTTTTT.

The chain has TRBV7-9 and TRBJ1-1; no firm D call. This CDR3 is 14 amino acids long. Trimming took 2 bases from V and 6 from J, leaving 13 bases between them. Germline V gene lookup returns CDR1 SEHNR and CDR2 FQNEAQ (reference sequence). The CDR3 is CASSLTSGGAEAFF. CDR3 sequence (DNA): TGTGCCAGCAGCTTAACATCCGGAGGCGCTGAAGCTTTCTTT.

This clone has only one observation. The V gene is TRBV11-2, the J gene TRBJ2-5, with 9 bases lining up with TRBD2. With 5 bases clipped from V and 6 bases from J, the junction kept 13 bases outside the gene matches. CDR1 and CDR2 (germline): SGHAT, FQNNGV. The CDR3 extends over 16 amino acids. The CDR3 DNA reads TGTGCCAGCAGCCCTCTGGGGGCGGGAGGGGAAAAGACCCAGTACTTC. This translates into CASSPLGAGGEKTQYF.

This chain connects TRBV5-5 to TRBJ2-1; 7 positions match TRBD1. The CDR3 spans 12 residues. V trimming: 4 bases; J trimming: 9 bases; junction bases outside the gene matches: 4. The germline gives CDR1 SGHKS, CDR2 YYEKEE (reference sequence). CDR3 sequence reads: CASSKTGTEQFF. The CDR3 region has the DNA TGTGCCAGCAGCAAGACAGGGACTGAGCAGTTCTTC.

This chain joins TRBV5-6 and TRBJ2-3; D perhaps matches TRBD2 (5 bases). The CDR3 covers 14 residues. CDR1 and CDR2 from the germline V gene are SGHDT and YYEEEE. Trimming took off 4 bases at V and 2 bases at J, with 11 bases between the two ends. The DNA for the CDR3 is TGTGCCAGCAGCCGAGACTATTACACAGATACGCAGTATTTT. Its translation is CASSRDYYTDTQYF.

The chain recombines TRBV30 with TRBJ2-2; 11 bases map to TRBD1. Germline lookup yields CDR1 GTSNPN and CDR2 SVGIG (reference sequence). V trimming: 1 base; J trimming: 3 bases; junction bases outside the gene matches: 4. This CDR3 region has 16 residues. This CDR3 reads CAWSDGTGGYTGELFF. The CDR3 bases are TGTGCCTGGAGTGATGGGACAGGGGGTTACACCGGGGAGCTGTTTTTT.

This clone has a single count. This chain uses TRBV11-1 with TRBJ2-5, with D possibly TRBD1 on 6 matching bases. V gave up 1 base and J gave up 1 base, with 10 bases separating them. This CDR3 region has 15 residues. Germline CDR1 SGHAT, CDR2 FQDESV (reference sequence). The DNA for the CDR3 is TGTGCCAGCAGCTTAGAAGGACAGATCCAAGAGACCCAGTACTTC. This gives the protein CASSLEGQIQETQYF.

The chain is built from TRBV5-1 and TRBJ1-1, with TRBD1 as a possible D gene (5 bases). This CDR3 has 13 amino acids. In germline, CDR1 is SGHRS, CDR2 YFSETQ. Trimming took 6 bases from V and 3 from J, leaving 12 bases between them. CDR3 coding DNA: TGCGCCAGCAAGCCCGAAGGGGACACTGAAGCTTTCTTT. Residues: CASKPEGDTEAFF.